Below, 8 T cell receptor beta chains from the same sample are listed, as sequenced in a study of CD8 T cells in Susac syndrome. Reverse transcription of about 0.5 to 1 ug RNA used random hexamers. TCRdb reprocessed the immunoSEQ multiplex PCR reads via MiXCR and lists one record per CDR3 protein. The sample has around 280,000 distinct CDR3 sequences; around 84% are singletons. Sequencing used CD8+ T cells from PBMCs. These receptors all come from a human donor with multiple sclerosis.

The CDR3, as DNA: TGTGCCAGCGAAGGGACAAAATACGAGCAGTACTTC. This encodes CASEGTKYEQYF. The V gene is TRBV2, the J gene TRBJ2-7; D is perhaps TRBD1 (6 bases). Trimming cost V 8 bases and J 4 bases, with 12 bases left between them. The CDR3 sequence is 12 residues long. From germline, CDR1 is SNHLY and CDR2 FYNNEI. Filled out from reference TRBV2 and TRBJ2-7, the complete variable domain reads EPEVTQTPSHQVTQMGQEVILRCVPISNHLYFYWYRQILGQKVEFLVSFYNNEISEKSEIFDDQFSVERPDGSNFTLKIRSTKLEDSAMYFCASEGTKYEQYFGPGTRLTVT.

This chain links TRBV12-3 or TRBV12-4 with TRBJ1-5; 7 bases line up with TRBD1. The length of the CDR3 is 15 residues. V was pared by 7 bases and J by 6 bases, with 12 bases of the junction left unmatched. CDR3 amino acids: CASTGPGQMIQPQHF. The CDR3 DNA sequence: TGTGCCAGCACCGGACCGGGACAGATGATTCAGCCCCAGCATTTT.

This chain uses TRBV5-6 with TRBJ1-3, with D perhaps matching TRBD1 (6 bases). The V and J ends lost 0 bases and 0 bases respectively, with 10 bases between them. The CDR3 covers 16 residues. Germline CDR1 is SGHDT and CDR2 is YYEEEE. This CDR3 reads CASSLEGDYSGNTIYF. The CDR3 DNA sequence: TGTGCCAGCAGCTTGGAGGGGGACTACTCTGGAAACACCATATATTTT.

This clonotype was recorded only once. This chain links TRBV20-1 with TRBJ1-4; the D is unclear. The germline CDR1 and CDR2 sequences are DFQATT and SNEGSKA (reference sequence). The V end was cut by 2 bases, the J end by 2 bases, with 15 bases between. The CDR3 length is 16 residues. The CDR3 region is CSARNWEEATNEKLFF. The CDR3, as DNA: TGCAGTGCTAGAAACTGGGAGGAAGCTACTAATGAAAAACTGTTTTTT.

This chain joins TRBV28 and TRBJ2-1; no definite D call. The germline CDR1 and CDR2 sequences are MDHEN and SYDVKM. V lost 7 bases and J 6 bases, leaving 10 bases between the germline ends. This CDR3 is 12 amino acids long. The CDR3 region is CASTTGFNEQFF. CDR3 sequence (DNA): TGTGCCAGCACCACCGGGTTCAATGAGCAGTTCTTC. Full variable domain (outside the CDR3, taken from reference TRBV28 and TRBJ2-1): DVKVTQSSRYLVKRTGEKVFLECVQDMDHENMFWYRQDPGLGLRLIYFSYDVKMKEKGDIPEGYSVSREKKERFSLILESASTNQTSMYLCASTTGFNEQFFGPGTRLTVL.

V gene TRBV19 combines with J gene TRBJ2-7; 9 bases are a match to TRBD1. The CDR3 spans 15 residues. V shed 1 base, J shed 4 bases, and the junction held 5 bases outside the gene matches. Germline V gene data show CDR1 as LNHDA and CDR2 as SQIVND (reference sequence). The chain's CDR3 is CASSIARDREYEQYF. In DNA form, the CDR3 reads TGTGCCAGTAGTATAGCGCGGGACAGGGAGTACGAGCAGTACTTC.

The CDR3 sequence is CASSLVRGGQEQFF. CDR3 coding DNA: TGCGCCAGCAGCTTGGTACGTGGGGGCCAGGAGCAGTTCTTC. The J gene is TRBJ2-1, the V gene TRBV5-1; D may be TRBD1 (6 bases). This CDR3 region has 14 residues. V was trimmed by 0 bases and J by 10 bases, leaving 14 bases between them. CDR1 SGHRS and CDR2 YFSETQ come from the germline V gene.

The V and J genes are TRBV7-9 and TRBJ2-7, with unresolved D. Germline V gene sequence: CDR1 SEHNR, CDR2 FQNEAQ (reference sequence). V shed 6 bases and J shed 3 bases, with 18 bases lying between them. This CDR3 contains 15 residues. The CDR3 DNA reads TGTGCCAGCAGGGATATAAAGGACGGCAACTACGAGCAGTACTTC. It specifies CASRDIKDGNYEQYF.